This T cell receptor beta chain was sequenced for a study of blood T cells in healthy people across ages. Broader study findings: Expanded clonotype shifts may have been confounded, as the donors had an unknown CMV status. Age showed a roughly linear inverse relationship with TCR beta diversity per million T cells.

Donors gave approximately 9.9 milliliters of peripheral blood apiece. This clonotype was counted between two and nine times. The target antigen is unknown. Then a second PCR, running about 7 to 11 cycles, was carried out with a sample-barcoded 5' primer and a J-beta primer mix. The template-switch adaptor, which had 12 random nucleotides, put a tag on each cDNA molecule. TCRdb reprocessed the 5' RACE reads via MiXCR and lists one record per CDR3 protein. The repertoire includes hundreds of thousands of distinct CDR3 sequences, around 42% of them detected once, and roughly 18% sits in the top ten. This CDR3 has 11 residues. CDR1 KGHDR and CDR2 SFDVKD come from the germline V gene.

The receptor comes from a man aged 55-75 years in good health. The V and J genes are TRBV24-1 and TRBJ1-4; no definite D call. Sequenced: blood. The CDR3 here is CADKTNEKLFF. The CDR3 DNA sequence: TGTGCAGATAAAACTAATGAAAAACTGTTTTTT.